Detailed here is one T cell receptor beta chain. Its antigen is not yet known. Base qualities are not at hand, and no much larger clone is one base apart. The sample originates from a study of cytomegalovirus exposure and HLA in healthy donors listed by TCRdb under 2017. Study-wide context: An earlier analysis of several hundred of the donors reported 250 to 350 Gb of sequence data and 100 million to 140 million unique TCR beta sequences from roughly 200 million T cells. Among the roughly 400 genotyped donors, approximately 81% belonged to the genetic ancestry cluster associated with self-reported Caucasian donors. Typing coverage varied by locus: roughly 629-640 donors for A, B, C, DRB1 and DQB1; 522 for DQA1; more than 600 for DPA1; roughly 470 for DPB1. HLA typing included class I and class II loci at four-digit resolution. A later analysis re-analyzed previously published TCR beta repertoires from several hundred donors and added high-resolution HLA genotyping to study TCR occurrence patterns. A separate validation cohort of 100 to 150 different subjects was used in addition to the roughly 670-subject first cohort. Donor age, sex, ethnicity and CMV serostatus were compiled together with the repertoire data. To decide whether each TCR beta V gene segment behaved as functional or pseudogenic, an earlier analysis of some 600 of the donors relied on high-throughput TCR beta sequencing. To predict cytomegalovirus infection status, the study brought together high-throughput TCR immunosequencing, statistical association of individual TCRs with disease status, and machine learning. The study aimed to test whether cataloging public T cell receptors could reveal signatures of past pathogen exposure. In a later genetic analysis, genome-wide SNP genotypes for about 65% of the 666 donors were used, and that subset was treated as a discovery cohort. Using immunosequencing, the study profiled T cell repertoires from fewer than 850 subjects and related those repertoires to cytomegalovirus serostatus. Roughly 300 gigabases of sequencing data and roughly 81 million unique TCR sequences made up an early release that covered under 750 HLA-typed donors. Every discovery cohort repertoire had been produced on one sequencing platform. Several DR-DQ haplotypes were handled as single units for association and clustering because linkage in the cohort was strong. On average, roughly 200,000 unique TCR beta nucleotide sequences were sequenced per donor among 350 to 400 genotyped donors of the cohort, with roughly 20% of those sequences being non-productive. Rather than using new phenotypic data, the later analysis identified candidate immune exposures from TCR beta sequences and from how often those sequences occurred across donors.

The cohort comprised under 700 healthy bone marrow donors. At the time of sampling, all cohort members were nominally healthy, though unrecorded immune exposures were likely present. The donor was CMV seronegative and was included in the group of a few hundred seronegative cohort members. Every donor gave a peripheral blood sample, and the peripheral blood mononuclear cells from that sample were used for TCR beta sequencing. Genomic DNA extraction from the blood cell samples was performed with the Qiagen DNeasy Blood Extraction Kit. On the study overall, not on this receptor specifically: In an earlier analysis of approximately 590 of the donors, most TCR beta V segments appeared in productive rearrangements about 87% or about 30% of the time, broadly matching IMGT annotations. HLA typing was unavailable for some donors at each locus, so association tests used only the typed subset. A later analysis found that HLA-associated TCR beta chains were more clonally expanded and had lower generation probabilities than equally common non-associated chains. In a later analysis, most CMV-associated TCR beta chains were found to appear HLA-restricted, with HLA associations seemingly driven largely by CMV exposure. Linkage disequilibrium might explain the correlated functional status among segregating V segments, but an unknown experimental factor could not be ruled out. Seventeen rarely observed V segments, including chromosome 9 orphons, were excluded from the earlier analysis of some 590 of the donors because counts were too low. A later genetic analysis reported fewer N-insertions in productive TCRs among donors in an Asian-associated ancestry cluster than the approximately 670-donor mean. Most TCR sequences were observed very rarely across donors, whereas some public TCRs were present in many individuals. The study gave a list of some 150 TCR beta chains associated with cytomegalovirus. An association between a missense DCLRE1C variant and V-gene and J-gene trimming of TCR beta chains was found in a later genetic analysis and replicated in an independent cohort. Strong co-occurrence of HLA alleles, especially DR and DQ, made assigning TCR associations to individual alleles difficult. The authors suggested that the approach could potentially be generalized to other disease states and immunological phenotypes. A cluster of highly shared sequence variants was judged likely to represent a technical artifact of the sequencing pipeline. Some IMGT-functional V segments, including TRBV6-2 and TRBV6-3, could not be distinguished by the 87-base-pair reads and were therefore excluded. Sequencing depth was assumed to be roughly uniform across donors in the presence/absence analyses, though that assumption may not hold. A further reported finding was that TCR beta sequences accurately predicted the HLA-A and HLA-B alleles for most subjects in the first cohort. A later analysis associated around 16,000 TCR beta sequences with specific HLA alleles at a false discovery rate of 0.05. In vitro tests confirmed that a few of the cytomegalovirus-associated TCR beta chains recognize cytomegalovirus antigens. In a later analysis, the rate of TCR association differed among HLA loci, with DRB1 alleles having the most associated TCRs and HLA-C alleles having the fewest. A later analysis reported that several top co-occurrence clusters appeared linked to parvovirus B19, influenza, CMV and Epstein-Barr virus. The only immune exposure information available for the cohort was CMV serostatus. The cohort was sequenced for TCR beta chains only, and without alpha or paired-chain data the features that could be detected were limited. Cytomegalovirus status was reported to be diagnosed by the classifier with high specificity and sensitivity in both the original and validation cohorts.

From cysteine to phenylalanine, the CDR3 is 16 amino acids long. Only the CDR3 DNA stays, 48 bases, in frame from base 1. At the junction V is shortened by 1 base and J by 0 bases; bases outside the gene matches: 5. In the germline V gene, CDR1 corresponds to SGHRS and CDR2 to YFSETQ. The library was produced with the immunoSEQ multiplex PCR assay. A mixture of 60 forward primers for TCR Vbeta segments and 13 reverse primers for TCR Jbeta segments was used in the multiplex PCR. A multiplex PCR assay on genomic DNA amplified the CDR3 region of rearranged TCR beta genes. The Illumina HiSeq System was used to sequence the amplified TCR beta libraries as 87-base-pair reads. Regarding the original processing steps: Across the 640 or so repertoires, a later analysis counted roughly 77 million unique TCR beta chains, around 11 million of which were shared by at least two donors. A nearest-neighbor algorithm error-corrected the raw reads and collapsed the reads into unique sequences, merging closely related sequences to remove PCR and sequencing errors. To assign V, D and J gene segments, CDR3 sequences were aligned to IMGT reference sequences. For a sequence to be retained, a match of at least six nucleotides to both a V gene segment and a J gene segment was required. Rearrangements were classified as productive when the CDR3 lacked stop codons and remained in frame with V and J, and all other rearrangements were classified as non-productive. CDR3 was defined according to IMGT convention as the region running from the second conserved V-encoded cysteine to the conserved J-encoded phenylalanine. The earlier analysis of 587 of the donors excluded sequences that lacked an unambiguous match to a single V gene segment. In an earlier analysis of several hundred of the donors, V segments were called functional above 56.7% productive rearrangements and were called segregating when the between-donor standard deviation exceeded 5%. To diagnose cytomegalovirus status from the catalog of TCR beta chain sequences, a statistical classification framework was built. In a later analysis, V and J genes were assigned by comparing TCR nucleotide sequences against IMGT/GENE-DB human TR gene sequences. Using the TCRdist pipeline, a later analysis assigned CDR3 sequences along with most-parsimonious VDJ recombination scenarios. A later analysis defined each TCR beta chain by its CDR3 amino acid sequence plus V-gene family, and excluded reads lacking a unique V-gene family. To address suspected cross-contamination and a sequencing artifact, a later analysis removed a few hundred highly shared, low-generation-probability nucleotide sequences. A later analysis calculated a clonal expansion index for each public chain from normalized within-repertoire ranks of inferred template counts. In a later analysis, generation probabilities were computed with a VDJ recombination model fitted to out-of-frame rearrangements, and the resulting probabilities were checked against IGoR. Hypergeometric tests were used in a later analysis to score TCR-TCR, TCR-HLA and TCR-CMV co-occurrence, with a repertoire-size bias correction applied to the TCR pairs. False discovery rates were estimated in a later analysis by permuting HLA or CMV assignments 20 times. A later analysis grouped co-occurring TCRs with DBSCAN, adding TCRdist sequence similarity when clustering within HLA-allele-positive subsets. For co-occurrence clustering, repertoires with fewer than 30,000 or more than 120,000 public chains were excluded, along with roughly 5 repertoires with anomalous nucleotide sharing. TCRdb's version of the immuneACCESS table is confined to in-frame rearrangements and falls short of the full clone set. An unresolved V gene accounts for under half of the shortfall where checked; the remainder is of unknown origin. That table supplies the V and J calls and clone size; D and trimming were determined from the DNA. The sample records more than 95,000 clones, around 75% of which are singletons. Of the sample, over 1.5% is held by the ten largest clones.

The chain uses TRBV5-1 and TRBJ2-3, with 7 central nucleotides matching TRBD2. This receptor was obtained from a woman aged 18-29 years in good health and CMV-seronegative. The specimen sequenced was PBMCs. The bases read TGCGCCAGCAGCTTGTCTGCTAGCGGCAGCACAGATACGCAGTATTTT. The encoded protein is CASSLSASGSTDTQYF.